This T cell receptor (beta chain) comes out of a study of cytomegalovirus exposure and HLA in healthy donors. This CDR3 comprises 14 residues. The V segment lost 1 base and the J segment 7 bases; nucleotides outside the gene matches: 5. From germline, CDR1 is LGHNA and CDR2 YNFKEQ. The primer mix had 60 Vbeta and 13 Jbeta primers. The protocol was immunoSEQ multiplex PCR, while the TCRdb copy is restricted to in-frame clones and leaves out a portion. The sample consists of about 200,000 clones, 65% to 80% of them appearing once. The TCR was taken from a man aged 50 or older in good health and CMV-seronegative. This chain connects TRBV4-2 to TRBJ2-7; 9 bases line up with TRBD1. The material sequenced was PBMCs. In DNA form, the CDR3 reads TGTGCCAGCAGCCAAGCCCGGGACAGGGAAGAGCAGTACTTC. This gives the protein CASSQARDREEQYF.